Below, 25 T cell receptor beta chains from the same sample are listed, as sequenced in a study of technical replicates of blood from four donors. Profiled with immunoSEQ multiplex PCR; TCRdb holds only in-frame clones, not every one. The sample has more than 90,000 clones; approximately 94% are singletons. Sequenced sample: T cells isolated from PBMCs. These TCRs come from a human donor in good health.

As DNA, the CDR3 is TGTGCCAGCAGCGCCCCGGACAACGTAAATGAGCAGTTCTTC. Translation: CASSAPDNVNEQFF. This chain uses TRBV7-3 with TRBJ2-1; weak D call: TRBD1 (5 bases). The CDR3 contains 14 residues. Trimming left V 5 bases short and J 7 bases short, with 15 bases between. Germline CDR1 is SGHTA and CDR2 is FQGTGA.

The chain couples TRBV12-1 to TRBJ2-7; TRBD1, the D gene given by the table, was not confirmed from the DNA. TRBV12-1 is described as a pseudogene. The CDR3 is made up of 16 amino acids. CDR3 in DNA: TGTGCCAGCAGCTTTTTTGTGGGGCGTAGCTCCTACGAGCAGTACTTC. Its protein product is CASSFFVGRSSYEQYF.

This chain uses TRBV5-8 with TRBJ2-7, with a weak D call TRBD2 (6 bases). The CDR3 runs to 16 residues. V was trimmed by 3 bases and J by 1 base, leaving 17 bases between them. The germline V gene encodes CDR1 SGHTS and CDR2 YDEGEE. CDR3 bases: TGTGCCAGCAGCTCACAGAGGTGGGACTCGTCCTACGAGCAGTACTTC. Its protein is CASSSQRWDSSYEQYF.

The chain joins TRBV29-1 to TRBJ2-3; 13 bases match TRBD2. Germline assignment: CDR1 SQVTM and CDR2 ANQGSEA. The CDR3 is 14 amino acids. With V trimmed by 6 bases and J by 3 bases, 3 bases remained unmatched. In nucleotides, the CDR3 is TGCAGCGTATGGACTAGCGGGAGTACAGATACGCAGTATTTT. Its protein product is CSVWTSGSTDTQYF.

V is TRBV6-5 and J is TRBJ2-3; unclear D gene. The ends were cut back, 7 bases at V and 2 bases at J, with 10 bases in the middle. Per the germline V gene, CDR1 is MNHEY and CDR2 is SVGAGI. The CDR3 loop spans 13 amino acids. CDR3 in amino acids: CASTPPLTDTQYF. Here the CDR3 DNA reads TGTGCCAGCACCCCTCCCCTCACAGATACGCAGTATTTT.

V usage is TRBV6-1 and J usage is TRBJ1-1; TRBD1 agrees at 12 bases. Germline CDR1 and CDR2: MNHNS and SASEGT. Trimming took 0 bases from V and 4 from J; bases not matched to a gene: 21. This CDR3 spans 22 amino acids. The CDR3 protein is CASSEALRDRGRQIRGGTEAFF. CDR3 DNA sequence: TGTGCCAGCAGTGAAGCGCTTCGGGACAGGGGGCGTCAAATACGGGGTGGCACTGAAGCTTTCTTT.

The chain links TRBV25-1 to TRBJ2-7; D uncertain. Trimming cost V 4 bases and J 1 base, with 8 bases left between them. CDR1 MGHDK and CDR2 SYGVNS come from the germline V gene. This CDR3 contains 13 residues. The CDR3 loop reads CASSATVSYEQYF. CDR3 bases: TGTGCCAGCAGTGCCACAGTGTCCTACGAGCAGTACTTC.

The chain employs TRBV6-5 and TRBJ1-2; 10 nucleotides agree with TRBD1. The CDR3 covers 15 residues. V gave up 6 bases and J gave up 4 bases; unmatched junction bases: 8. Germline CDR1 is MNHEY and CDR2 is SVGAGI. CDR3 bases: TGTGCCAGCAGCCCTCCGGGACAGGGGATCTATGGCTACACCTTC. Its protein is CASSPPGQGIYGYTF.

This rearrangement joins TRBV7-2 to TRBJ2-7, with D tentatively TRBD2 (6 bases). CDR1 and CDR2 from the germline V gene are SGHTA and FQGNSA. V was clipped by 1 base and J by 2 bases, with 15 bases between them. This CDR3 spans 16 amino acids. CDR3 nucleotide sequence: TGTGCCAGCAGCTTAGTGGAGGGTAGCGGCACCTACGAGCAGTACTTC. It is translated as CASSLVEGSGTYEQYF.

The chain recombines TRBV9 with TRBJ1-2; no firm D call. Trimming took 2 bases from V and 3 from J, leaving 8 bases between them. The CDR3 contains 13 residues. Germline assignment: CDR1 SGDLS and CDR2 YYNGEE. CDR3 loop: CASSVGSYYGYTF. The CDR3 nucleotides are TGTGCCAGCAGCGTGGGCAGTTACTATGGCTACACCTTC.

This chain joins TRBV7-2 and TRBJ2-3, with TRBD2 matching 12 bases. After removal of 3 bases from V and 5 bases from J, the junction contained 3 bases not matched to a gene. Per the germline V gene, CDR1 is SGHTA and CDR2 is FQGNSA. CDR3 length: 15 residues. The CDR3 DNA is TGTGCCAGCAGCTTGGGGGGACTAGCGGGAGATACGCAGTATTTT. Its protein product is CASSLGGLAGDTQYF.

The J gene is TRBJ1-5, the V gene TRBV28; TRBD1 is a possible D gene (6 bases). From germline, CDR1 is MDHEN and CDR2 SYDVKM. The CDR3 length is 17 residues. V lost 7 bases and J lost 7, with 26 bases in between. The CDR3 DNA reads TGTGCCAGCACTCATTTCGACGTTTCACAGGGTCTCCAGCCCCAGCATTTT. Its protein product is CASTHFDVSQGLQPQHF.

CDR3 bases: TGCAGCGTGGTCTGGACAGGGGACCCCCAAGAGACCCAGTACTTC. Its translation: CSVVWTGDPQETQYF. The chain recombines TRBV29-1 with TRBJ2-5; TRBD1 aligns across 9 bases. The germline V gene encodes CDR1 SQVTM and CDR2 ANQGSEA. Trimming took 6 bases from V and 1 from J; bases not matched to a gene: 9. This CDR3 comprises 15 residues. Full variable domain (rest looked up from reference TRBV29-1 and TRBJ2-5): SAVISQKPSRDICQRGTSLTIQCQVDSQVTMMFWYRQQPGQSLTLIATANQGSEATYESGFVIDKFPISRPNLTFSTLTVSNMSPEDSSIYLCSVVWTGDPQETQYFGPGTRLLVL.

The chain is built from TRBV28 and TRBJ1-3; tentatively, D is TRBD1 (5 bases). CDR1 and CDR2 (germline): MDHEN, SYDVKM. CDR3 length equals 14 residues. With 2 bases removed from V and 7 bases from J, the gap between germline ends came to 12 bases. Written as DNA, the CDR3 is TGTGCCAGCAGTTTAATTCAGGGTTGGAACACCATATATTTT. Translation gives CASSLIQGWNTIYF.

V is TRBV6-6 and J is TRBJ2-1; 10 bases line up with TRBD2. The V gene's germline CDR1 is MNHNY and CDR2 SVGAGI (reference sequence). The CDR3 runs 16 residues. The V segment lost 5 bases and the J segment 4 bases; nucleotides outside the gene matches: 8. The CDR3 reads CASSGGAGGPYNEQFF. In nucleotides, the CDR3 is TGTGCCAGCAGTGGAGGAGCGGGGGGGCCGTACAATGAGCAGTTCTTC.

The rearrangement links TRBV9 to TRBJ1-1; 7 nucleotides align to TRBD1. There are 14 residues in the CDR3. Germline assignment: CDR1 SGDLS and CDR2 YYNGEE. The V gene end was trimmed by 3 bases and the J gene end by 4 bases; junction bases not matched to a gene: 6. The CDR3 spells CASSARAGGTEAFF. In DNA form, the CDR3 reads TGTGCCAGCAGCGCGAGGGCAGGGGGCACTGAAGCTTTCTTT.

The rearrangement joins TRBV7-8 to TRBJ1-2, with 7 positions matching TRBD1. V gave up 1 base and J gave up 8 bases; unmatched junction bases: 4. CDR1 is SGHVS, CDR2 FQNEAQ, per germline. The CDR3 extends over 13 amino acids. In nucleotides, the CDR3 is TGTGCCAGCAGCTTAGAAAGACAGGGCGGCTACACCTTC. Translated, it gives CASSLERQGGYTF. Full variable domain (outside the CDR3, taken from reference TRBV7-8 and TRBJ1-2): GAGVSQSPRYKVAKRGQDVALRCDPISGHVSLFWYQQALGQGPEFLTYFQNEAQLDKSGLPSDRFFAERPEGSVSTLKIQRTQQEDSAVYLCASSLERQGGYTFGSGTRLTVV.

The chain has TRBV28 and TRBJ2-2; maybe TRBD1 (7 bases). CDR1 and CDR2 (germline): MDHEN, SYDVKM. V was shortened by 5 bases and J by 7 bases, with 14 bases between the two germline ends. This CDR3 comprises 14 residues. This CDR3 is CASSDRGRGGELFF. Written as DNA, the CDR3 is TGTGCCAGCAGTGATAGGGGGCGGGGCGGGGAGCTGTTTTTT.

This clone was picked up a small number of times. V gene TRBV4-1 combines with J gene TRBJ2-1; 8 nucleotides align to TRBD1. CDR1 is MGHRA and CDR2 is YSYEKL in the germline V gene. CDR3 length: 14 amino acids. Trimming removed 6 bases from V and 6 bases from J; junction bases left unmatched: 7. The CDR3 protein is CASRKGQGVNEQFF. The DNA for the CDR3 is TGCGCCAGCAGGAAAGGACAGGGAGTCAATGAGCAGTTCTTC.

This clone was seen only once. The rearrangement uses TRBV4-1 and TRBJ2-3; D is possibly TRBD2 (6 bases). V was cut by 1 base and J by 3 bases, with 14 bases left in between. The CDR3 has 16 amino acids. CDR1 and CDR2 from the germline V gene are MGHRA and YSYEKL. The CDR3 nucleotides read TGCGCCAGCAGCCAAGGGCGGAGGGAGCTTACAGATACGCAGTATTTT. It codes for CASSQGRRELTDTQYF.

The chain carries TRBV7-2 and TRBJ2-1; 8 nucleotides align to TRBD2. The ends lost 3 bases at V and 6 bases at J; junction bases unmatched: 7. The CDR3 is 15 residues long. Germline V gene data show CDR1 as SGHTA and CDR2 as FQGNSA. The CDR3 nucleotides are TGTGCCAGCAGCTTCTCTGCGGGAGGTCCCAATGAGCAGTTCTTC. The encoded protein is CASSFSAGGPNEQFF.

The rearrangement uses TRBV6-1 and TRBJ1-5, with no clear D. V was trimmed by 0 bases and J by 14 bases, leaving 14 bases between them. Germline CDR1 reads MNHNS; CDR2 reads SASEGT. The CDR3 has 13 amino acids. In nucleotides, the CDR3 is TGTGCCAGCAGTGAAGCGCGAGGACTCGGTAAGCATTTT. It is translated as CASSEARGLGKHF.

The genes are TRBV5-4 and TRBJ2-1; no clear D gene. Trimming left V 3 bases short and J 4 bases short, with 14 bases between. CDR1 SGHNT and CDR2 YYREEE come from the germline V gene (reference sequence). CDR3 length: 15 residues. CDR3 sequence reads: CASSSELLIYNEQFF. CDR3 bases: TGTGCCAGCAGCTCGGAACTACTAATATACAATGAGCAGTTCTTC.

This chain uses TRBV29-1 with TRBJ1-2, with D possibly being TRBD1 (6 bases). There are 12 residues in the CDR3. The V end lost 6 bases, the J end lost 5 bases, and 13 bases lay between the germline ends. Germline V gene sequence: CDR1 SQVTM, CDR2 ANQGSEA. In nucleotides, the CDR3 is TGCAGCGTAACCGGGACAAATTATGGCTACACCTTC. Translation: CSVTGTNYGYTF.

This rearrangement joins TRBV10-3 to TRBJ1-1, with a weak D call TRBD1 (6 bases). The CDR3 extends over 14 amino acids. Germline V gene data show CDR1 as ENHRY and CDR2 as SYGVKD. V was shortened by 10 bases and J by 0 bases, with 15 bases between the two germline ends. CDR3 sequence reads: CATRVRDMNTEAFF. CDR3 DNA sequence: TGTGCCACCAGGGTACGGGACATGAACACTGAAGCTTTCTTT.